This note documents a single T cell receptor beta chain sequence. The assay was immunoSEQ multiplex PCR, and TCRdb's table has in-frame clones only and misses some. The repertoire holds approximately 120,000 clones, just over 90% seen once, with about 0.7% in the top ten. Germline CDR1 and CDR2: SEHNR and FQNEAQ (reference sequence). Trimming cost V 7 bases and J 6 bases, with 19 bases left between them. This CDR3 region has 15 residues. The data were taken from a study of siplizumab effects on memory and regulatory T cells. V is TRBV7-9 and J is TRBJ1-5; D possibly corresponds to TRBD1 (6 bases). The source is a human donor in good health. The sample comprised Tregs sorted from blood. In DNA form, the CDR3 reads TGTGCCAGCACCCAAGGAAGGGGGATAATTCAGCCCCAGCATTTT. Amino acids: CASTQGRGIIQPQHF.